The clone carrying this T cell receptor beta chain has more than one count but fewer than ten. Its antigen is not known. Within the sample, other DNA sequences also encode this same CDR3. What was sequenced were expressed TCRB transcripts, since all of the isolated RNA had been reverse transcribed. Libraries were prepared by immunoSEQ multiplex PCR; TCRdb keeps only in-frame clonotypes and omits some of them. The sample records hundreds of thousands of clones, over 11% being singletons. From germline, CDR1 is GTSNPN and CDR2 SVGIG (reference sequence). This CDR3 comprises 12 residues. Trimming took off 0 bases at V and 7 bases at J, with 7 bases between the two ends. The sample originates from a study of beta chain features in type 1 diabetes. Findings of the study overall: Sampled from patients, naive, central memory and Treg TCRB repertoires appeared more similar than those sampled from healthy donors. There was no resolution here of whether HLA type influences TCRB rearrangement. Shortening that was moderate but significant affected the TCRB CDR3s of Type 1 diabetes patients in all four CD4+ subsets.

Donors underwent one heparinised blood draw, about 120 mL on average. This receptor was identified in a man younger than 35 with type 1 diabetes. The chain employs TRBV30 and TRBJ2-1; D ambiguous. Sequencing was carried out using naive CD4+ T cells from blood. DNA of the CDR3: TGTGCCTGGAGTGTACTGGGGAATGAGCAGTTCTTC. It is translated as CAWSVLGNEQFF.